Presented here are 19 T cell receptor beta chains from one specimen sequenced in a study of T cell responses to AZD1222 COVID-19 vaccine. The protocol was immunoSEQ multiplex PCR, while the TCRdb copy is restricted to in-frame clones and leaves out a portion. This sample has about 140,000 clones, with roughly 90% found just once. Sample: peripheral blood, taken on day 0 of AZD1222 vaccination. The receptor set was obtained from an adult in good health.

The CDR3 nucleotides read TGTGCCAGCAGCTCCGCTTCGGGGCGCCGAGAGACCCAGTACTTC. Protein: CASSSASGRRETQYF. The chain carries TRBV7-2 and TRBJ2-5, with D perhaps matching TRBD1 or TRBD2 (5 bases each). V lost 4 bases and J 4 bases, leaving 16 bases between the germline ends. There are 15 residues in the CDR3. Germline CDR1 reads SGHTA; CDR2 reads FQGNSA.

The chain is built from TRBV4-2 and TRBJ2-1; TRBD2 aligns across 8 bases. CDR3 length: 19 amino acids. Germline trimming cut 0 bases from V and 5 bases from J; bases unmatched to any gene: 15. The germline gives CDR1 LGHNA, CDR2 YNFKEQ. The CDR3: CASSQDHRTGGPIHNEQFF. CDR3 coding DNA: TGTGCCAGCAGCCAAGACCATCGTACGGGGGGGCCTATTCACAATGAGCAGTTCTTC.

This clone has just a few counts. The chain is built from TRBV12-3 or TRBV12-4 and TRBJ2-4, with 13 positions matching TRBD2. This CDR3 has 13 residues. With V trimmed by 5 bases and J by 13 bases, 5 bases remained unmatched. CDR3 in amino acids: CASSRLAGGLQYF. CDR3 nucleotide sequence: TGTGCCAGCAGTAGACTAGCGGGAGGCCTACAGTACTTC.

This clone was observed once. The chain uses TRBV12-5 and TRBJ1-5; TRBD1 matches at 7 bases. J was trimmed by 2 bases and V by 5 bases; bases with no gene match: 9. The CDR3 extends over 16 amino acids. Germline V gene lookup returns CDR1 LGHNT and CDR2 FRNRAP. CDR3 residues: CASGPPSQGGNQPQHF. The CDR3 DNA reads TGTGCTAGTGGTCCACCTTCGCAGGGGGGCAATCAGCCCCAGCATTTT. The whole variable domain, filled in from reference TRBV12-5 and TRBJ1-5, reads DARVTQTPRHKVTEMGQEVTMRCQPILGHNTVFWYRQTMMQGLELLAYFRNRAPLDDSGMPKDRFSAEMPDATLATLKIQPSEPRDSAVYFCASGPPSQGGNQPQHFGDGTRLSIL.

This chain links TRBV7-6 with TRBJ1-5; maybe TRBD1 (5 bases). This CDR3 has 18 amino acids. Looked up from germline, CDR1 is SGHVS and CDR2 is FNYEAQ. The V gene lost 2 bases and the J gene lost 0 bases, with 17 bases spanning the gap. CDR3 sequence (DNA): TGTGCCAGCAGCTTAAACCCGTGGGGGGGAAATAGCAATCAGCCCCAGCATTTT. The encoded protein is CASSLNPWGGNSNQPQHF.

CDR3 sequence (DNA): TGTGCCAGCAGCCTAAGGTCTAGGTACCAAGAGACCCAGTACTTC. Protein sequence: CASSLRSRYQETQYF. V is TRBV28 and J is TRBJ2-5, with unresolved D. The germline CDR1 and CDR2 sequences are MDHEN and SYDVKM. Trimming pared 6 bases from V and 0 bases from J, leaving 14 bases between. The CDR3 is 15 residues long.

Here the CDR3 DNA reads TGTGCCAGCAGCCAAGGGACAGGGAACACCGGGGAGCTGTTTTTT. Amino acid sequence: CASSQGTGNTGELFF. The chain employs TRBV4-2 and TRBJ2-2; 7 bases match TRBD1. Germline values: CDR1 LGHNA, CDR2 YNFKEQ. The CDR3 has 15 amino acids. The junction had 0 bases not matched to a gene; V was cut back by 1 base and J by 1 base.

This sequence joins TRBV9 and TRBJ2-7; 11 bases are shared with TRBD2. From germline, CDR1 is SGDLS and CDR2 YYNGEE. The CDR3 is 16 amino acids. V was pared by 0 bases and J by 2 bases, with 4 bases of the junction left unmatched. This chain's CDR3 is CASSVGGTSGTYEQYF. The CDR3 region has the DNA TGTGCCAGCAGCGTAGGAGGGACTAGCGGCACCTACGAGCAGTACTTC.

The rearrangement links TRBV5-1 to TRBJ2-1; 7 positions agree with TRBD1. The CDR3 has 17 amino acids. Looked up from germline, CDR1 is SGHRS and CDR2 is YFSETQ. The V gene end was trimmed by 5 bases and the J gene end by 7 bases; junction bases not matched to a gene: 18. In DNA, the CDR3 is TGCGCCAGCAGATCCGAACCTCACCGCTCGACAGGGAATGAGCAGTTCTTC. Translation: CASRSEPHRSTGNEQFF.

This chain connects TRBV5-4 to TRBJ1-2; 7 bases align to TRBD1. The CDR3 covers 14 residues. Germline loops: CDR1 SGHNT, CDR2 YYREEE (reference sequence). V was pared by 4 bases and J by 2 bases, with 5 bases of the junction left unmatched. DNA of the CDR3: TGTGCCAGCAGCCAACCGACAGGGAACTATGGCTACACCTTC. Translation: CASSQPTGNYGYTF.

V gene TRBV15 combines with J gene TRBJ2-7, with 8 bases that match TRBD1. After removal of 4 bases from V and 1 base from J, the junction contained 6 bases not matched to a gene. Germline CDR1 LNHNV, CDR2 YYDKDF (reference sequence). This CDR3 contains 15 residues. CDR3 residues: CATSITGTGSYEQYF. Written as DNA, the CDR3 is TGTGCCACCAGCATTACCGGGACAGGTTCCTACGAGCAGTACTTC.

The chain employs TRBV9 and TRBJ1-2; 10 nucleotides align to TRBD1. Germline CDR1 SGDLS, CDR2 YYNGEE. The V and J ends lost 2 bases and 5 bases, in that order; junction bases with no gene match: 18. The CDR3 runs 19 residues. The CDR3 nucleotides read TGTGCCAGCAGCGTGGGCGGGGACAGGGGTTCCTTAGCCCCTTATGGCTACACCTTC. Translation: CASSVGGDRGSLAPYGYTF.

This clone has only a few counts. CDR3 coding DNA: TGTGCCAGCAGTGATTTACCGGGCCAGAACACCGGGGAGCTGTTTTTT. Translated, it gives CASSDLPGQNTGELFF. This sequence joins TRBV6-1 and TRBJ2-2; D gene uncertain. V dropped 3 bases and J dropped 1 base, with 12 bases sitting between them. CDR1 is MNHNS and CDR2 is SASEGT in the germline V gene. CDR3 length: 16 residues.

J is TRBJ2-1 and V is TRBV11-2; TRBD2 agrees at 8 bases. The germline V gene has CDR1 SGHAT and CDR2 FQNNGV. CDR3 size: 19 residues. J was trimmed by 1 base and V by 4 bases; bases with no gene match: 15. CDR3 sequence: CASSSRGTGGAKSYNEQFF. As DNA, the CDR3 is TGTGCCAGCAGCTCCCGAGGAACGGGGGGGGCGAAATCCTACAATGAGCAGTTCTTC.

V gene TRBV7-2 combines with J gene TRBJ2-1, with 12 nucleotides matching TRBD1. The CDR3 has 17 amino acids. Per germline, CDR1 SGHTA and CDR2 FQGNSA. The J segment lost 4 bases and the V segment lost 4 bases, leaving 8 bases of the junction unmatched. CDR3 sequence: CASSSRDRGLGYNEQFF. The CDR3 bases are TGTGCCAGCAGCTCCCGGGACAGGGGGCTTGGGTACAATGAGCAGTTCTTC.

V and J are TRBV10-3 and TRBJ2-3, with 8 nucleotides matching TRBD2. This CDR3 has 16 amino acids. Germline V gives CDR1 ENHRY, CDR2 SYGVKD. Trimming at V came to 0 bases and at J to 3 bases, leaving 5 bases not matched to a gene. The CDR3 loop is CAISESIGGVTDTQYF. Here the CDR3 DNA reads TGTGCCATCAGTGAGTCCATCGGGGGGGTGACAGATACGCAGTATTTT.

The DNA for the CDR3 is TGCGCCAGCAGTCTTGGTGTAGAAGGGACCCAGTACTTC. Translation gives CASSLGVEGTQYF. This chain uses TRBV4-1 with TRBJ2-5; D remains ambiguous. The ends were cut back, 6 bases at V and 7 bases at J, with 15 bases in the middle. There are 13 residues in the CDR3. In germline, CDR1 is MGHRA, CDR2 YSYEKL.

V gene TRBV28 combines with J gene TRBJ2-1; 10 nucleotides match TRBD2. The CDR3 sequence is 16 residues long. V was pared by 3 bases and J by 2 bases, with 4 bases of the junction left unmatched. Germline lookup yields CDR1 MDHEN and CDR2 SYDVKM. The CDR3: CASSFGSGRAYNEQFF. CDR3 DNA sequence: TGTGCCAGCAGTTTTGGGAGCGGGAGGGCCTACAATGAGCAGTTCTTC.

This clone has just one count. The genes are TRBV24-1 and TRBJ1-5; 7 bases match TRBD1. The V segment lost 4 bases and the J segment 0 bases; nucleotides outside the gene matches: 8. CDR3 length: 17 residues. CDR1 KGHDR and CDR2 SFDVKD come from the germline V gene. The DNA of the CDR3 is TGTGCCACCAGTGAACTTCCAACAGGGGTTAGCAATCAGCCCCAGCATTTT. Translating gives CATSELPTGVSNQPQHF.